A few counts support the clone carrying this T cell receptor (beta chain). Its antigen is not known. The data belong to a study of T cell repertoires in cytomegalovirus infection. About the research overall: Public TCR beta signatures marked donors with CMV infection and the matching HLA. Study results and caveats: CMV-specific HLA-C-restricted TCR beta clonotypes dominated the ex vivo response. The cumulative frequency of public TCR beta families distinguished individuals who carried CMV together with the relevant HLA.

The V segment lost 7 bases and the J segment 3 bases; nucleotides outside the gene matches: 11. CDR1 MNHEY and CDR2 SVGEGT come from the germline V gene. The CDR3 is 15 residues long. MiXCR, applied by TCRdb to the reads, yields one record per CDR3 protein. The sample has 300,000 to 450,000 distinct CDR3 sequences, 15% to 20% seen once. The V gene is TRBV6-2 or TRBV6-3, the J gene TRBJ1-1, with 7 bases matching TRBD1. The sample was PBMCs. The sequence was obtained from a human donor in good health (CMV status not recorded). Some clones in this sample may be carry-over from other donors' samples. The CDR3: CASIGTDGGYTEAFF. The CDR3 bases are TGTGCCAGCATCGGGACAGACGGGGGGTACACTGAAGCTTTCTTT.